This entry lists 14 T cell receptor beta chains sequenced from one sample in a study of shared clonotypes between healthy human individuals. TCRdb's table, derived via immunoSEQ multiplex PCR, lists solely in-frame clones and lacks some. The data contain roughly 700,000 clones, 90% of them singletons. Sequenced: memory CD8+ T cells from PBMCs. Described subset: CD45RO+ cells pooled with CCR7-negative TemRA cells. The receptor set was obtained from a man younger than 30 in good health. Some clones in this sample may be carry-over from other donors' samples.

This CDR3 is CASNSGASGRADWDTQYF. For the CDR3, the DNA is TGTGCCAGTAACTCTGGGGCTAGCGGGAGGGCCGATTGGGATACGCAGTATTTT. The V and J genes are TRBV19 and TRBJ2-3; 12 bases agree with TRBD2. The junction had 17 bases not matched to a gene; V was cut back by 7 bases and J by 6 bases. CDR1 LNHDA and CDR2 SQIVND come from the germline V gene (reference sequence). The CDR3 totals 18 residues.

The chain joins TRBV7-2 to TRBJ2-7, with TRBD1 identical over 7 bases. Trimming took 5 bases from V and 1 from J; bases not matched to a gene: 5. This CDR3 is built from 14 residues. CDR1 and CDR2 (germline): SGHTA, FQGNSA. The CDR3 region is CASSPDRASYEQYF. The CDR3 nucleotides are TGTGCCAGCAGCCCTGACAGGGCGTCCTACGAGCAGTACTTC.

This chain uses TRBV6-6 with TRBJ1-4; unclear D gene. The CDR3 is 13 amino acids. V was pared by 6 bases and J by 5 bases, with 10 bases between. Germline V gene lookup returns CDR1 MNHNY and CDR2 SVGAGI (reference sequence). The CDR3 here is CASRLEENEKLFF. In DNA form, the CDR3 reads TGTGCCAGCAGGCTTGAGGAGAATGAAAAACTGTTTTTT.

V is TRBV4-1 and J is TRBJ1-6; D not resolved. The CDR3 contains 16 residues. Germline CDR1 MGHRA, CDR2 YSYEKL. V was pared by 3 bases and J by 7 bases, with 16 bases between. The chain's CDR3 is CASSHPYGRENSPLHF. In nucleotides, the CDR3 is TGCGCCAGCAGCCACCCTTACGGACGGGAGAATTCACCCCTCCACTTT.

The rearrangement uses TRBV4-1 and TRBJ2-2, with 13 bases fitting TRBD2. CDR1 is MGHRA, CDR2 YSYEKL, per germline. V dropped 4 bases and J dropped 5; count of bases not matched to a gene: 10. CDR3 size: 18 residues. The CDR3 sequence: CASSPGLAGVGYTGELFF. The CDR3 bases are TGCGCCAGCAGCCCAGGACTAGCGGGAGTTGGTTATACCGGGGAGCTGTTTTTT.

This clone appeared a single time. V is TRBV7-3 and J is TRBJ2-1, with D maybe TRBD1 (6 bases). The germline V and J ends were trimmed by 5 bases and 6 bases, with 17 bases remaining between them. CDR1 SGHTA and CDR2 FQGTGA come from the germline V gene. The CDR3 extends over 15 amino acids. CDR3 sequence reads: CASSLLGGVSNEQFF. CDR3 nucleotide sequence: TGTGCCAGCAGCCTCTTAGGGGGAGTTTCCAATGAGCAGTTCTTC. Based on the CDR3 plus reference TRBV7-3 and TRBJ2-1, the full variable domain is GAGVSQTPSNKVTEKGKYVELRCDPISGHTALYWYRQSLGQGPEFLIYFQGTGAADDSGLPNDRFFAVRPEGSVSTLKIQRTERGDSAVYLCASSLLGGVSNEQFFGPGTRLTVL.

This clone was seen only once. The chain recombines TRBV7-8 with TRBJ1-2; TRBD1 aligns across 9 bases. The germline V gene has CDR1 SGHVS and CDR2 FQNEAQ. This CDR3 is built from 15 residues. The V and J ends lost 5 bases and 4 bases, in that order; junction bases with no gene match: 8. In DNA form, the CDR3 reads TGTGCCAGCAGCCCAGGGACAGGGTCGTTCTATGGCTACACCTTC. This translates into CASSPGTGSFYGYTF.

V is TRBV9 and J is TRBJ2-2; D gene unclear. This CDR3 contains 15 residues. Germline-derived CDR1 and CDR2 are SGDLS and YYNGEE. Between the trimmed V and J ends, which lost 3 bases and 3 bases, there was a span of 12 bases. The CDR3 DNA reads TGTGCCAGCAGCGGGAGCCAATCATACACCGGGGAGCTGTTTTTT. Encoded protein: CASSGSQSYTGELFF.

V is TRBV27 and J is TRBJ2-7; D assignment may be TRBD1 or TRBD2 (5 bases each). Trimming shortened V by 2 bases and J by 9 bases, and 17 bases separated the two germline ends. This CDR3 has 14 amino acids. Germline V gives CDR1 MNHEY, CDR2 SMNVEV (reference sequence). CDR3 region: CASSLELGDKRQYF. DNA for the CDR3: TGTGCCAGCAGTTTAGAACTGGGGGATAAGAGGCAGTACTTC.

A single count supports this clone. The CDR3 DNA reads TGCGCCAGCAGCCCGAGGGTGAACACTGAAGCTTTCTTT. Translating it yields CASSPRVNTEAFF. V and J are TRBV4-1 and TRBJ1-1; D is unresolved. CDR1 is MGHRA and CDR2 is YSYEKL in the germline V gene. This CDR3 comprises 13 residues. V lost 4 bases to trimming and J lost 0 bases, with 6 bases between them.

The chain has TRBV9 and TRBJ2-4; 9 nucleotides match TRBD1. Trimming took 4 bases from V and 3 from J; bases not matched to a gene: 8. Germline CDR1 reads SGDLS; CDR2 reads YYNGEE. CDR3 length equals 16 residues. CDR3 protein: CASSKTGGAGKNIQYF. CDR3 sequence (DNA): TGTGCCAGCAGCAAAACAGGGGGCGCCGGCAAAAACATTCAGTACTTC.

The table lists this clone with a few counts. CDR3 residues: CATTDITASTDTQYF. CDR3 sequence (DNA): TGTGCCACCACAGACATCACAGCGAGCACAGATACGCAGTATTTT. The rearrangement links TRBV15 to TRBJ2-3; D unresolved. The V gene's germline CDR1 is LNHNV and CDR2 YYDKDF (reference sequence). V lost 7 bases and J 0 bases, leaving 14 bases between the germline ends. The CDR3 spans 15 residues. Supplemented by reference TRBV15 and TRBJ2-3, the full variable domain reads DAMVIQNPRYQVTQFGKPVTLSCSQTLNHNVMYWYQQKSSQAPKLLFHYYDKDFNNEADTPDNFQSRRPNTSFCFLDIRSPGLGDTAMYLCATTDITASTDTQYFGPGTRLTVL.

The chain joins TRBV11-3 to TRBJ2-1; a possible D gene is TRBD2 (5 bases). The CDR3 runs to 15 residues. Trimming shortened V by 5 bases and J by 7 bases, and 18 bases separated the two germline ends. Germline-derived CDR1 and CDR2 are SGHNT and YENEEA. This CDR3 is CASSHQFQERNEQFF. The DNA for the CDR3 is TGTGCCAGCAGCCACCAGTTTCAGGAGCGGAATGAGCAGTTCTTC.

V gene TRBV7-8 combines with J gene TRBJ2-2; D may be TRBD2 (6 bases). Germline CDR1 is SGHVS and CDR2 is FQNEAQ. Between the trimmed V and J ends, which lost 0 bases and 4 bases, there was a span of 15 bases. CDR3 size: 17 residues. The CDR3 DNA reads TGTGCCAGCAGCTTAGCGTTAGCGGAAATTTCCACCGGGGAGCTGTTTTTT. It specifies CASSLALAEISTGELFF.